This note documents a single T cell receptor beta chain sequence. Its antigen is unidentified. Trimming removed 5 bases from V and 3 bases from J, with 10 bases in between. This CDR3 spans 13 amino acids. Germline-derived CDR1 and CDR2 are LGHNA and YSLEER. This sample is part of a study of T cell therapy after organ transplantation. Study findings and constraints: Lower pretherapy CD8 clonality went with larger post-therapy fold change.

This table comes from immunoSEQ multiplex PCR, and its TCRdb copy is limited to in-frame clones, with some not included. The sample has over 2,000 clones; 75% to 95% are singletons. The rearrangement links TRBV4-3 to TRBJ1-1; D possibly corresponds to TRBD1 (6 bases). This TCR was sampled from a human patient who had received a solid organ transplant and had CMV disease. The sample in question was CD8+ T cells from blood, obtained before autologous CMV-specific T cell therapy. The DNA for the CDR3 is TGCGCCAGCAGCTCGTCAGGGGACACTGAAGCTTTCTTT. This codes for CASSSSGDTEAFF.